This T cell receptor beta chain was documented in a study of response to subunit inactivated influenza vaccine. Study-level findings and limits: Each seasonal influenza vaccination recruits few new T cells, the authors suggested.

At least ten counts were recorded for this clonotype. Its antigen is unidentified. TCRdb re-called the RT-PCR reads through MiXCR, storing one row per CDR3 protein. The data contain approximately 530,000 distinct CDR3 sequences, approximately 7.2% of them seen just once; the ten biggest clones take up roughly 13%. Germline loops: CDR1 MDHEN, CDR2 SYDVKM. The CDR3 contains 14 residues. V was cut by 4 bases and J by 3 bases, with 11 bases left in between. The rearrangement uses TRBV28 and TRBJ2-3; D possibly corresponds to TRBD2 (6 bases). The sample was PBMCs from blood, taken around 25 months after vaccination. The clonotype was recovered from a man between 45 and 75 years old who received an inactivated influenza vaccine. The CDR3 DNA reads TGTGCCAGCAGTTGGGGGGTGGGTACAGATACGCAGTATTTT. It is translated as CASSWGVGTDTQYF. Based on the CDR3 plus reference TRBV28 and TRBJ2-3, the full variable domain is DVKVTQSSRYLVKRTGEKVFLECVQDMDHENMFWYRQDPGLGLRLIYFSYDVKMKEKGDIPEGYSVSREKKERFSLILESASTNQTSMYLCASSWGVGTDTQYFGPGTRLTVL.